This TCR beta chain originates from a study of regulatory T cells in long-lasting Graves disease. This clonotype was detected many times. To make TCR beta libraries, researchers used iRepertoire HTBI primers and Arm-PCR of CDR3 regions. TCRdb re-called the multiplex PCR reads with MiXCR, one entry per CDR3 protein. The data hold 450,000 to 600,000 distinct CDR3 sequences, with 15% to 20% observed a single time. Noted time point: newly diagnosed GD, antithyroid drugs for less than 3 months. PBMC RNA was the source of the TCR library. These data also featured in a second study, about T cells in Graves' hyperthyroidism and ophthalmopathy. Turning to that study: The authors' 13 V-J model separated ophthalmopathy from stable hyperthyroidism.

This clonotype was sampled from a man between 35 and 55 years old with Graves disease. The sample here was peripheral blood mononuclear cells (PBMCs), taken at new diagnosis, from a patient treated with antithyroid drugs.

The CDR3 bases are TGTGCCAGCAGCTCACGACTAGCGGGAGTGGTTGAGCAGTTCTTC. It codes for CASSSRLAGVVEQFF. The chain couples TRBV11-2 to TRBJ2-1, with TRBD2 matching over 12 bases. V was clipped by 4 bases and J by 9 bases; unmatched bases: 7. CDR1 and CDR2 (germline): SGHAT, FQNNGV. This CDR3 comprises 15 residues.